This T cell receptor beta chain was recorded in a study of OX40 agonist ivuxolimab in advanced cancers. Study results and limitations: Expanded clones tended on average to be more numerous among CD8+ T cells than CD4+. The specificity for antigen of the expanded peripheral T cells was not determined. Partial responders at 0.1-3.0 mg/kg showed near-lowest clonal expansion.

This clone appeared a single time. Its antigen is unidentified. Trimming removed 3 bases at V and 0 bases at J, with 16 bases between. This CDR3 comprises 17 residues. Germline CDR1 reads SGHVS; CDR2 reads FQNEAQ. Sequenced by immunoSEQ multiplex PCR; TCRdb stores in-frame clones only, minus some. The repertoire holds fewer than 85,000 clones, with 88% as singletons. V gene TRBV7-8 combines with J gene TRBJ2-3, with D perhaps TRBD1 (6 bases). The sequences come from CD4+ or CD8+ T cells sorted from blood, collected in a trial of the OX40 agonist ivuxolimab. This receptor was identified in an adult with an advanced solid tumor such as melanoma, head and neck, liver or kidney cancer. CDR3: CASSFVSGHTSTDTQYF. The CDR3 DNA follows: TGTGCCAGCAGCTTTGTTTCGGGACATACTAGCACAGATACGCAGTATTTT.